One and the same sample provided the 14 T cell receptor beta chains below, sequenced in a study of blood T cell repertoires in COVID-19. Only in-frame clones appear in the TCRdb table, and some are missing; sequencing was by immunoSEQ multiplex PCR. The sample has just over 150,000 clones; around 85% are singletons. The specimen sequenced was peripheral blood. These receptors were obtained from a human donor with acute or convalescent COVID-19. The donor label of this sample is uncertain.

The chain recombines TRBV5-1 with TRBJ2-7; D could derive from TRBD1 or TRBD2 (6 bases each). The CDR3 loop spans 15 amino acids. Germline CDR1 reads SGHRS; CDR2 reads YFSETQ. Trimming stripped 4 bases from V and 3 bases from J, with 17 bases between. The CDR3: CASSLAGTKDYEQYF. CDR3 DNA: TGCGCCAGCAGCCTGGCGGGGACAAAGGACTACGAGCAGTACTTC. The variable domain in full, completed from reference TRBV5-1 and TRBJ2-7, reads KAGVTQTPRYLIKTRGQQVTLSCSPISGHRSVSWYQQTPGQGLQFLFEYFSETQRNKGNFPGRFSGRQFSNSRSEMNVSTLELGDSALYLCASSLAGTKDYEQYFGPGTRLTVT.

The chain is built from TRBV24-1 and TRBJ1-2; possible D gene TRBD1, 5 bases. Deletions cut 3 bases from V and 0 bases from J, with 10 bases between. The V gene's germline CDR1 is KGHDR and CDR2 SFDVKD. The CDR3 is made up of 15 amino acids. The CDR3 loop is CATSDPGGSNYGYTF. CDR3 bases: TGTGCCACCAGTGATCCCGGGGGGTCTAACTATGGCTACACCTTC.

The chain's CDR3 is CASSIDYGGGQGQNIQYF. The CDR3 bases are TGTGCCAGTAGTATAGATTACGGTGGGGGACAGGGCCAAAACATTCAGTACTTC. J is TRBJ2-4 and V is TRBV19; TRBD1 aligns across 9 bases. V was clipped by 0 bases and J by 5 bases; unmatched bases: 11. Germline-derived CDR1 and CDR2 are LNHDA and SQIVND (reference sequence). This CDR3 region has 18 residues.

The rearrangement links TRBV3-1 (or the pseudogene TRBV3-2) to TRBJ1-2; D call uncertain. The ends were cut back, 1 base at V and 4 bases at J, with 7 bases in the middle. Germline V CDR1 and CDR2: LGHDT, YNNKEL (reference sequence). This CDR3 spans 13 amino acids. Here the CDR3 reads CASSQVDSYGYTF. DNA of the CDR3: TGTGCCAGCAGCCAAGTAGATAGCTATGGCTACACCTTC.

The chain carries TRBV6-5 and TRBJ1-2, with a possible D match to TRBD1 (5 bases). In germline, CDR1 is MNHEY, CDR2 SVGAGI. CDR3 length equals 12 residues. V was clipped by 7 bases and J by 7 bases, with 13 bases between them. The DNA for the CDR3 is TGTGCCAGCACTAGTAGGGGCGGTGGCTACACCTTC. Protein: CASTSRGGGYTF.

The CDR3 DNA reads as TGCGCCAGCAGCCAAGATAGATCGGGGCCCCAGCATTTT. This sequence encodes CASSQDRSGPQHF. V gene TRBV4-3 combines with J gene TRBJ1-5, with D uncertain. Between the trimmed V and J ends, which lost 0 bases and 9 bases, there was a span of 9 bases. Looked up from germline, CDR1 is LGHNA and CDR2 is YSLEER. The CDR3 contains 13 residues.

The rearrangement joins TRBV19 to TRBJ1-3; 9 bases match TRBD1. The junction had 6 bases not matched to a gene; V was cut back by 4 bases and J by 2 bases. The germline CDR1 and CDR2 sequences are LNHDA and SQIVND (reference sequence). The CDR3 consists of 16 residues. Written as DNA, the CDR3 is TGTGCCAGTAGTACTACAGGGGGCTTTGCTGGAAACACCATATATTTT. It encodes CASSTTGGFAGNTIYF.

This clone was observed a single time. The chain's CDR3 is CASSQVSVYGYTF. CDR3 sequence (DNA): TGTGCCAGCAGCCAAGTCTCGGTCTATGGCTACACCTTC. The chain joins TRBV3-1 (or the pseudogene TRBV3-2) to TRBJ1-2; D is unclear. Germline assignment: CDR1 LGHDT and CDR2 YNNKEL (reference sequence). V was trimmed by 1 base and J by 4 bases, leaving 7 bases between them. The CDR3 sequence is 13 residues long.

V and J are TRBV25-1 and TRBJ1-5; possible D gene TRBD1, 6 bases. The germline CDR1 and CDR2 sequences are MGHDK and SYGVNS. V gave up 6 bases and J gave up 4 bases, with 10 bases separating them. The CDR3 is 13 residues long. The CDR3 sequence: CASSKQGNQPQHF. CDR3 bases: TGTGCCAGCAGCAAACAGGGTAATCAGCCCCAGCATTTT.

The rearrangement links TRBV7-2 to TRBJ1-5, with D perhaps matching TRBD1 (6 bases). Germline assignment: CDR1 SGHTA and CDR2 FQGNSA. V lost 5 bases and J lost 9, with 14 bases in between. CDR3 length: 13 residues. This CDR3 reads CASSQQGQRPQHF. CDR3 coding DNA: TGTGCCAGCAGCCAGCAGGGGCAGAGGCCCCAGCATTTT.

This clone was observed a few times. V gene TRBV7-9 combines with J gene TRBJ1-6; 8 nucleotides line up with TRBD1. Unmatched junction bases numbered 13, after V lost 5 bases and J lost 7 bases. There are 17 residues in the CDR3. Per germline, CDR1 SEHNR and CDR2 FQNEAQ (reference sequence). CDR3 amino acids: CASSPGTGASWNSPLHF. In DNA form, the CDR3 reads TGTGCCAGCAGCCCAGGGACAGGCGCATCCTGGAATTCACCCCTCCACTTT. Variable domain in full (rest from reference TRBV7-9 and TRBJ1-6): DTGVSQNPRHKITKRGQNVTFRCDPISEHNRLYWYRQTLGQGPEFLTYFQNEAQLEKSRLLSDRFSAERPKGSFSTLEIQRTEQGDSAMYLCASSPGTGASWNSPLHFGNGTRLTVT.

The chain joins TRBV10-1 to TRBJ2-1, with D maybe TRBD2 (5 bases). Germline loops: CDR1 WNHNN, CDR2 SYGVQD (reference sequence). V was clipped by 4 bases and J by 1 base, with 8 bases between them. The CDR3 length is 14 residues. CDR3 nucleotide sequence: TGCGCCAGCAGTGGCCGGGGTTCCTACAATGAGCAGTTCTTC. This codes for CASSGRGSYNEQFF.

The V gene is TRBV10-3, the J gene TRBJ1-5, with no clear D. CDR1 ENHRY and CDR2 SYGVKD come from the germline V gene. V was clipped by 6 bases and J by 1 base, with 16 bases between them. CDR3 length equals 16 residues. CDR3 nucleotides: TGTGCCATCAGCCACACCCCGACACGGAGCAATCAGCCCCAGCATTTT. It translates to CAISHTPTRSNQPQHF.

The chain uses TRBV7-9 and TRBJ2-3; D might be TRBD2 (6 bases). This CDR3 contains 14 residues. Germline lookup yields CDR1 SEHNR and CDR2 FQNEAQ (reference sequence). Trimming shortened V by 4 bases and J by 7 bases, and 15 bases separated the two germline ends. The CDR3 nucleotides are TGTGCCAGCAGCTGGGTGTCGGGGGAGAATACGCAGTATTTT. Translation gives CASSWVSGENTQYF.